What follows are 32 T cell receptor beta chains derived from one specimen sequenced in a study of blood T cell repertoires in COVID-19. TCRdb's table, derived via immunoSEQ multiplex PCR, lists solely in-frame clones and lacks some. Counted here are approximately 350,000 clones, 80% to 85% occurring once; the ten biggest clones make up approximately 5%. The sample taken for sequencing was PBMCs or T cells enriched from blood (not recorded which). The receptors were sampled from a woman between 50 and 59 years old who had recovered from COVID-19.

This chain uses TRBV19 with TRBJ2-3; D is ambiguous. CDR3 length equals 13 residues. Trimming removed 3 bases from V and 4 bases from J, with 8 bases in between. Germline values: CDR1 LNHDA, CDR2 SQIVND (reference sequence). The CDR3 DNA reads as TGTGCCAGTAGTATTCCACCGGCAGATACGCAGTATTTT. It is translated as CASSIPPADTQYF.

This clone was counted between two and nine times. The chain uses TRBV2 and TRBJ2-1, with D possibly matching TRBD2 (5 bases). This CDR3 region has 14 residues. CDR1 is SNHLY, CDR2 FYNNEI, per germline. Trimming cost V 2 bases and J 7 bases, with 12 bases left between them. CDR3 in amino acids: CASSENHAGNEQFF. The CDR3 bases are TGTGCCAGCAGTGAAAATCATGCGGGTAATGAGCAGTTCTTC.

This clone was found once. This chain links TRBV5-5 with TRBJ2-7, with a tentative D call TRBD2 (7 bases). Trimming removed 2 bases at V and 6 bases at J, with 12 bases between. The CDR3 is 13 amino acids. Germline V gene sequence: CDR1 SGHKS, CDR2 YYEKEE (reference sequence). CDR3 in amino acids: CASSFPGGGEQYF. The DNA of the CDR3 is TGTGCCAGCAGCTTCCCGGGGGGCGGCGAGCAGTACTTC. Complete variable domain (other parts from reference TRBV5-5 and TRBJ2-7): DAGVTQSPTHLIKTRGQQVTLRCSPISGHKSVSWYQQVLGQGPQFIFQYYEKEERGRGNFPDRFSARQFPNYSSELNVNALLLGDSALYLCASSFPGGGEQYFGPGTRLTVT.

This clone occurred once. The rearrangement joins TRBV9 to TRBJ2-7, with D unclear. CDR3 length: 14 amino acids. V was cut by 0 bases and J by 2 bases, with 9 bases left in between. Germline V CDR1 and CDR2: SGDLS, YYNGEE. The CDR3 DNA sequence: TGTGCCAGCAGCGTAGGCGACAAGACCTACGAGCAGTACTTC. This sequence encodes CASSVGDKTYEQYF.

The chain recombines TRBV11-3 with TRBJ1-2, with D maybe TRBD1 (6 bases). Trimming pared 0 bases from V and 7 bases from J, leaving 15 bases between. The CDR3 is made up of 15 amino acids. The germline CDR1 and CDR2 sequences are SGHNT and YENEEA. CDR3 DNA sequence: TGTGCCAGCAGCTTAGAAGCCCAGGGGCGCTTTGGCTACACCTTC. Translated: CASSLEAQGRFGYTF. The variable domain in full, with the rest retrieved from reference TRBV11-3 and TRBJ1-2, is EAGVVQSPRYKIIEKKQPVAFWCNPISGHNTLYWYLQNLGQGPELLIRYENEEAVDDSQLPKDRFSAERLKGVDSTLKIQPAELGDSAVYLCASSLEAQGRFGYTFGSGTRLTVV.

This chain links TRBV3-1 (or the pseudogene TRBV3-2) with TRBJ2-1, with TRBD2 identical over 10 bases. V was clipped by 4 bases and J by 4 bases; unmatched bases: 10. CDR3 length equals 17 residues. Per germline, CDR1 LGHDT and CDR2 YNNKEL (reference sequence). CDR3 DNA sequence: TGTGCCAGCAGCCCGTTCCGTGGGACTAGCGCGTACAATGAGCAGTTCTTC. It is translated as CASSPFRGTSAYNEQFF.

The chain links TRBV9 to TRBJ2-5; TRBD1 matches 9 bases. The CDR3 length is 13 residues. Per the germline V gene, CDR1 is SGDLS and CDR2 is YYNGEE. The ends lost 4 bases at V and 5 bases at J; junction bases unmatched: 3. This chain's CDR3 is CASSPGTGETQYF. CDR3 nucleotide sequence: TGTGCCAGCAGCCCGGGGACAGGGGAGACCCAGTACTTC.

The gene calls are TRBV19 and TRBJ1-4; no clear D gene. CDR1 LNHDA and CDR2 SQIVND come from the germline V gene (reference sequence). The length of the CDR3 is 13 residues. V lost 6 bases to trimming and J lost 7 bases, with 12 bases between them. The CDR3 DNA follows: TGTGCCAGTAGCACGGGGTTCCGTGAAAAACTGTTTTTT. Translation gives CASSTGFREKLFF.

The CDR3 sequence is CASSTHSGTGGRKYGYTF. The CDR3 DNA reads as TGTGCCAGCAGCACTCATTCCGGGACAGGGGGCAGGAAATATGGCTACACCTTC. The genes are TRBV9 and TRBJ1-2; 12 bases line up with TRBD1. Germline V gene lookup returns CDR1 SGDLS and CDR2 YYNGEE. J was trimmed by 5 bases and V by 4 bases; bases with no gene match: 15. The length of the CDR3 is 18 residues.

The genes are TRBV7-8 and TRBJ1-2, with a tentative D call TRBD1 (5 bases). V lost 3 bases to trimming and J lost 3 bases, with 17 bases between them. Per the germline V gene, CDR1 is SGHVS and CDR2 is FQNEAQ. This CDR3 comprises 16 residues. This chain's CDR3 is CASSFAMGPTDYGYTF. Written as DNA, the CDR3 is TGTGCCAGCAGCTTTGCTATGGGGCCGACGGACTATGGCTACACCTTC. The complete variable domain, with remaining parts taken from reference TRBV7-8 and TRBJ1-2, reads GAGVSQSPRYKVAKRGQDVALRCDPISGHVSLFWYQQALGQGPEFLTYFQNEAQLDKSGLPSDRFFAERPEGSVSTLKIQRTQQEDSAVYLCASSFAMGPTDYGYTFGSGTRLTVV.

V gene TRBV7-9 combines with J gene TRBJ2-7; 7 positions agree with TRBD1. The germline gives CDR1 SEHNR, CDR2 FQNEAQ (reference sequence). CDR3 length: 13 residues. With 10 bases clipped from V and 3 bases from J, the junction kept 9 bases outside the gene matches. CDR3 sequence reads: CATQGGDSYEQYF. CDR3 nucleotide sequence: TGTGCCACCCAGGGTGGGGACAGCTACGAGCAGTACTTC.

V gene TRBV7-2 combines with J gene TRBJ1-4; D remains ambiguous. V was trimmed by 5 bases and J by 2 bases, leaving 15 bases between them. This CDR3 contains 16 residues. The germline gives CDR1 SGHTA, CDR2 FQGNSA. CDR3 bases: TGTGCCAGCAGCCCCATATCGGGTGTGACTAATGAAAAACTGTTTTTT. Translated, it gives CASSPISGVTNEKLFF. The full variable domain, its missing parts supplied by reference TRBV7-2 and TRBJ1-4, is GAGVSQSPSNKVTEKGKDVELRCDPISGHTALYWYRQSLGQGLEFLIYFQGNSAPDKSGLPSDRFSAERTGGSVSTLTIQRTQQEDSAVYLCASSPISGVTNEKLFFGSGTQLSVL.

The V gene is TRBV5-4, the J gene TRBJ1-3; D is uncertain. In germline, CDR1 is SGHNT, CDR2 YYREEE (reference sequence). Trimming removed 0 bases from V and 3 bases from J, with 7 bases in between. The CDR3 spans 14 residues. The CDR3 spells CASSLVGSGNTIYF. CDR3 DNA: TGTGCCAGCAGCTTGGTGGGGAGTGGAAACACCATATATTTT.

This clone was seen only a few times. This chain connects TRBV7-2 to TRBJ1-5, with 7 bases fitting TRBD1. The J segment lost 7 bases and the V segment lost 4 bases, leaving 10 bases of the junction unmatched. Per the germline V gene, CDR1 is SGHTA and CDR2 is FQGNSA. This CDR3 has 15 residues. The CDR3 DNA reads TGTGCCAGCAGCTCACAAACAGGGGCCGGACAGCCCCAGCATTTT. It encodes CASSSQTGAGQPQHF.

The gene calls are TRBV18 and TRBJ1-2, with 8 nucleotides matching TRBD1. The CDR3 has 14 residues. Trimming removed 6 bases from V and 9 bases from J; junction bases left unmatched: 12. CDR1 KGHSH and CDR2 LQKENI come from the germline V gene. For the CDR3, the DNA is TGTGCCAGCTCCGGCCTCCAGGGGGCGCAGAGCTACACCTTC. Amino acid sequence: CASSGLQGAQSYTF.

This chain links TRBV7-9 with TRBJ2-1, with TRBD2 identical over 9 bases. Per the germline V gene, CDR1 is SEHNR and CDR2 is FQNEAQ (reference sequence). With V trimmed by 3 bases and J by 10 bases, 13 bases remained unmatched. The CDR3 totals 16 residues. CDR3 amino acids: CASSFSVMVAGDEQFF. The CDR3 DNA sequence: TGTGCCAGCAGCTTTTCAGTTATGGTAGCGGGAGACGAGCAGTTCTTC.

V is TRBV27 and J is TRBJ2-3; a weak D match, TRBD1 (5 bases). Trimming removed 1 base from V and 4 bases from J, with 15 bases in between. The CDR3 has 16 amino acids. CDR1 MNHEY and CDR2 SMNVEV come from the germline V gene (reference sequence). The CDR3 bases are TGTGCCAGCAGTTTATGGAGCTTGACAGTAGCAGATACGCAGTATTTT. Translation gives CASSLWSLTVADTQYF.

The chain uses TRBV11-1 and TRBJ1-6; a possible D gene is TRBD1 (5 bases). Trimming took 5 bases from V and 7 from J, leaving 12 bases between them. The CDR3 is 14 residues long. The V gene's germline CDR1 is SGHAT and CDR2 FQDESV (reference sequence). CDR3 bases: TGTGCCAGCAGCGCCGGATCAGGGAATTCACCCCTCCACTTT. Translation: CASSAGSGNSPLHF. The entire variable domain, with the rest obtained from reference TRBV11-1 and TRBJ1-6, is as follows: EAEVAQSPRYKITEKSQAVAFWCDPISGHATLYWYRQILGQGPELLVQFQDESVVDDSQLPKDRFSAERLKGVDSTLKIQPAELGDSAMYLCASSAGSGNSPLHFGNGTRLTVT.

V is TRBV13 and J is TRBJ1-2, with TRBD1 identical over 10 bases. The CDR3 runs to 13 residues. V trimming: 5 bases; J trimming: 7 bases; junction bases outside the gene matches: 4. Germline V lookup: CDR1 PRHDT, CDR2 FYEKMQ (reference sequence). The CDR3 is CASSRDRGTGYTF. CDR3 DNA: TGTGCCAGCAGCCGGGACAGGGGCACTGGCTACACCTTC.

This clone was detected only a few times. The same CDR3 is also encoded by other DNA sequences in this sample. The chain is built from TRBV6-5 and TRBJ1-2; 9 bases map to TRBD1. J lost 8 bases, V lost 6 bases, and 4 bases had no gene match. This CDR3 is built from 12 residues. The germline V gene encodes CDR1 MNHEY and CDR2 SVGAGI. The DNA for the CDR3 is TGTGCCAGCAGGCGTACAGGGGGCGGCTACACCTTC. Translation: CASRRTGGGYTF.

The gene calls are TRBV5-5 and TRBJ1-2; D might be TRBD1 (5 bases). The germline CDR1 and CDR2 sequences are SGHKS and YYEKEE (reference sequence). V dropped 5 bases and J dropped 8 bases, with 16 bases sitting between them. The CDR3 runs 13 residues. The chain's CDR3 is CASSYWGVDGYTF. CDR3 DNA sequence: TGTGCCAGCAGTTATTGGGGGGTAGACGGCTACACCTTC.

The chain combines TRBV10-2 with TRBJ2-1; the match to TRBD2 covers 13 bases. The V gene's germline CDR1 is WSHSY and CDR2 SAAADI. The CDR3 extends over 17 amino acids. Trimming took 3 bases from V and 5 from J; bases not matched to a gene: 7. The CDR3 region has the DNA TGCGCCAGCAGTGATCATTTCGGGACTAGCGGGAACAATGAGCAGTTCTTC. It specifies CASSDHFGTSGNNEQFF.

This clone occurred a few times. V usage is TRBV29-1 and J usage is TRBJ2-1, with D possibly TRBD2 on 5 matching bases. Per germline, CDR1 SQVTM and CDR2 ANQGSEA. V was cut by 6 bases and J by 12 bases, with 12 bases left in between. The CDR3 contains 10 residues. Here the CDR3 reads CSVQTGVQFF. The CDR3 DNA follows: TGCAGCGTCCAAACCGGGGTGCAGTTCTTC.

The chain employs TRBV7-8 and TRBJ1-6; D may be TRBD1 (6 bases). The germline CDR1 and CDR2 sequences are SGHVS and FQNEAQ. V lost 1 base to trimming and J lost 8 bases, with 9 bases between them. The CDR3 loop spans 14 amino acids. This CDR3 is CASSLDRVDSPLHF. CDR3 nucleotide sequence: TGTGCCAGCAGCTTAGACAGGGTGGATTCACCCCTCCACTTT.

The chain links TRBV4-1 to TRBJ1-1; 8 bases are a match to TRBD1. Germline lookup yields CDR1 MGHRA and CDR2 YSYEKL. This CDR3 has 15 amino acids. V was clipped by 3 bases and J by 2 bases; unmatched bases: 5. The CDR3 sequence: CASSHPGQGNTEAFF. CDR3 nucleotides: TGCGCCAGCAGCCACCCTGGACAGGGTAACACTGAAGCTTTCTTT.

The rearrangement links TRBV5-8 to TRBJ1-1; tentatively, D is TRBD1 (5 bases). Germline-derived CDR1 and CDR2 are SGHTS and YDEGEE. Deletions cut 4 bases from V and 2 bases from J, with 15 bases between. The CDR3 sequence is 15 residues long. In DNA, the CDR3 is TGTGCCAGCAGCGGGGGGTTCACGAGAAACACTGAAGCTTTCTTT. Amino acid sequence: CASSGGFTRNTEAFF.

The rearrangement joins TRBV24-1 to TRBJ2-2; the D is unclear. The CDR3 has 12 amino acids. With 4 bases removed from V and 8 bases from J, the gap between germline ends came to 7 bases. Germline lookup yields CDR1 KGHDR and CDR2 SFDVKD. For the CDR3, the DNA is TGTGCCACCAGTGACCCCCAGGGGGAGCTGTTTTTT. Translating gives CATSDPQGELFF.

This clone has just a few counts. The sample carries other DNA sequences with the same CDR3. The chain uses TRBV3-1 (or the pseudogene TRBV3-2) and TRBJ1-6; 10 nucleotides agree with TRBD1. The CDR3 has 14 residues. Unmatched junction bases numbered 0, after V lost 3 bases and J lost 7 bases. Germline V CDR1 and CDR2: LGHDT, YNNKEL (reference sequence). The CDR3 nucleotides are TGTGCCAGCAGCCAGGGACAGGGGAATTCACCCCTCCACTTT. It codes for CASSQGQGNSPLHF.

This chain links TRBV4-2 with TRBJ1-6; D is unclear. Trimming removed 7 bases from V and 7 bases from J, with 14 bases in between. This CDR3 spans 14 amino acids. CDR1 is LGHNA and CDR2 is YNFKEQ in the germline V gene. This CDR3 is CASKLTGNNSPLHF. CDR3 DNA sequence: TGTGCCAGCAAGCTGACGGGGAACAATTCACCCCTCCACTTT.

This rearrangement joins TRBV27 to TRBJ1-5, with D perhaps TRBD1 (6 bases). V lost 7 bases and J lost 3, with 13 bases in between. The CDR3 extends over 14 amino acids. CDR1 is MNHEY, CDR2 SMNVEV, per germline (reference sequence). Written as DNA, the CDR3 is TGTGCCAGCAAGGGGGAGTTTGACAATCAGCCCCAGCATTTT. Its protein is CASKGEFDNQPQHF.

The CDR3 sequence: CASSLGRGYQPQHF. DNA of the CDR3: TGTGCCAGCAGCTTAGGCAGGGGATATCAGCCCCAGCATTTT. The rearrangement links TRBV5-6 to TRBJ1-5, with a possible D match to TRBD1 (6 bases). V dropped 2 bases and J dropped 5 bases, with 11 bases sitting between them. There are 14 residues in the CDR3. From germline, CDR1 is SGHDT and CDR2 YYEEEE.

The chain recombines TRBV6-2 or TRBV6-3 with TRBJ2-5; 7 nucleotides line up with TRBD2. The CDR3 extends over 16 amino acids. With 0 bases clipped from V and 1 base from J, the junction kept 5 bases outside the gene matches. Germline CDR1 reads MNHEY; CDR2 reads SVGEGT. The CDR3 region is CASSYSVGGVQETQYF. CDR3 nucleotide sequence: TGTGCCAGCAGTTACTCTGTGGGGGGGGTCCAAGAGACCCAGTACTTC.